One and the same sample provided the 5 T cell receptor beta chains below, sequenced in a study of technical replicates of blood from several donors. Assay: immunoSEQ multiplex PCR; the TCRdb copy retains only in-frame clones and omits some. The sample has over 75,000 clones, 95% to 98% seen once. The specimen sequenced was T cells isolated from PBMCs. The receptors come from a human donor in good health.

This sequence joins TRBV28 and TRBJ2-3, with TRBD1 identical over 11 bases. The CDR3 has 13 amino acids. CDR1 and CDR2 from the germline V gene are MDHEN and SYDVKM. With 10 bases clipped from V and 3 bases from J, the junction kept 3 bases outside the gene matches. DNA of the CDR3: TGTGCCACCGGGACAGGGGGGACAGATACGCAGTATTTT. Its protein is CATGTGGTDTQYF. Together with reference TRBV28 and TRBJ2-3, the CDR3 gives the full variable domain: DVKVTQSSRYLVKRTGEKVFLECVQDMDHENMFWYRQDPGLGLRLIYFSYDVKMKEKGDIPEGYSVSREKKERFSLILESASTNQTSMYLCATGTGGTDTQYFGPGTRLTVL.

The chain couples TRBV29-1 to TRBJ1-2, with 9 bases aligning to TRBD1. Germline assignment: CDR1 SQVTM and CDR2 ANQGSEA. This CDR3 region has 13 residues. The J segment lost 4 bases and the V segment lost 5 bases, leaving 5 bases of the junction unmatched. The CDR3 is CSVTKTGGYGYTF. As DNA, the CDR3 is TGCAGCGTTACGAAGACAGGGGGCTATGGCTACACCTTC.

Only one count was recorded for this clone. The gene calls are TRBV7-6 and TRBJ2-7; a possible D gene is TRBD1 (6 bases). Germline V lookup: CDR1 SGHVS, CDR2 FNYEAQ. CDR3 size: 15 residues. The V gene lost 0 bases and the J gene lost 3 bases, with 12 bases spanning the gap. The CDR3 region is CASSLAGDTYYEQYF. The CDR3 nucleotides read TGTGCCAGCAGCTTAGCGGGGGACACTTACTACGAGCAGTACTTC.

V and J are TRBV15 and TRBJ1-1; no clear D gene. This CDR3 has 12 residues. Trimming stripped 3 bases from V and 6 bases from J, with 8 bases between. CDR1 is LNHNV and CDR2 is YYDKDF in the germline V gene (reference sequence). CDR3: CATSRFIAEAFF. The CDR3 nucleotides are TGTGCCACCAGCAGGTTTATCGCTGAAGCTTTCTTT.

The gene calls are TRBV7-9 and TRBJ2-1; 8 bases map to TRBD2. J lost 6 bases, V lost 5 bases, and 3 bases had no gene match. The CDR3 spans 13 residues. Germline values: CDR1 SEHNR, CDR2 FQNEAQ (reference sequence). The CDR3 reads CASSETSVNEQFF. CDR3 nucleotides: TGTGCCAGCAGCGAGACTAGCGTCAATGAGCAGTTCTTC.